The T cell receptor (beta chain) described here comes from a study of blood T cell repertoires in COVID-19 (dated by TCRdb to 2018 to 2020). With respect to the entire study: Samples from collaborators originated in the United States, Italy and Spain and spanned both the acute and convalescent phases of COVID-19. A freely available public database, intended as a resource for researchers studying the immune response to SARS-CoV-2, is where the repertoires were released. Where available, HLA class I and class II types were taken from metadata supplied by the sample provider and were not determined by assay-based typing. Subjects who had been exposed to COVID-19, were actively infected with it, or had recovered from it provided the deeply sampled blood TCRbeta repertoires that made up the dataset. Samples came from the ongoing ImmuneRACE study (first 160 participants) plus 1,254 subjects from 6 global collaborators. The material from the prospective study consisted of cDNA or gDNA derived from T cells, B-cell-depleted T cells, or PBMCs. Nearly every sample came with metadata listing a de-identified subject ID, COVID-19 status, age in years and sex. The paper as a whole reports these results and caveats: Clinical and demographic metadata were provided uncurated, with the amount varying by source and participant.

This clone was counted a single time. The specificity of this receptor is unknown. Base qualities are not provided; no much larger clone lies one nucleotide away. V ends up 2 bases short and J 6 bases short, with an unmatched junction base count of 6. The CDR3 spans 16 residues, from the cysteine through the phenylalanine. CDR3 DNA is the only sequence kept; it has 48 bases, read in frame from the first base. Sequences KGHDR (CDR1) and SFDVKD (CDR2) are obtained from the germline V gene. TCRbeta CDR3 regions were amplified from genomic DNA using the immunoSEQ Assay, a bias-controlled multiplex PCR. In the authors' own workflow: The number of nucleated cells in each sample was estimated from the amplification of reference gene primers within the assay. To quantify the absolute abundance of each unique TCRbeta CDR3 rearrangement, sequence reads were collapsed and filtered. For each sample, productive Simpson clonality was calculated by taking the square root of Simpson's diversity index across productive rearrangements. Entries here come from immuneACCESS through TCRdb and include only in-frame sequences with V and J called. Some clones fail to appear in such tables; in the studies checked, an unresolved V gene covers under half of the shortfall, and the cause of the remainder is unknown. That table gives V, J and clone size, and the DNA gave D and trimming. The sample table records around 97,000 clones; about 80% of these occur just once. The top ten clonotypes cover more than 9% of the sample.

Whole blood was collected in K2EDTA tubes by collaborating institutions according to the institutions' own protocols. For TCRbeta analysis, collaborators shipped samples as frozen whole blood, isolated PBMCs, or DNA extracted from either of those sample types. This clonotype originated in a man between 65 and 85 years old with acute or convalescent COVID-19. Sequences were obtained from peripheral blood. The chain is encoded by TRBV24-1 joined to TRBJ2-1, and 10 junctional nucleotides match TRBD1. The DNA sequence reads TGTGCCACCAGTGATTCCGGGACAGGGGATACCAATGAGCAGTTCTTC. This sequence encodes CATSDSGTGDTNEQFF.